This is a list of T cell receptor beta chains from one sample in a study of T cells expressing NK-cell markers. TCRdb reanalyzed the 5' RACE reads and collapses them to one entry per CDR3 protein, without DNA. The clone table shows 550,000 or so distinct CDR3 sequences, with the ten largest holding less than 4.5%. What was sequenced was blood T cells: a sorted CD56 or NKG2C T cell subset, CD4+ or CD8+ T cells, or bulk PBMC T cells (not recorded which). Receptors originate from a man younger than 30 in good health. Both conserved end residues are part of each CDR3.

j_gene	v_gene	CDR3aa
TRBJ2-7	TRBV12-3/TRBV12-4	CASSLLDTLSYEQYF
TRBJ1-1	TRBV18	CASSPVGQGAGTEAFF
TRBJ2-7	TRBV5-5	CASSFGTAYEQYF
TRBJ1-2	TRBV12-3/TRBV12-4	CASSVRGRTNYGYTF
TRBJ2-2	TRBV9	CASSVGPDTGELFF
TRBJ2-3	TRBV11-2	CASSEGADTQYF
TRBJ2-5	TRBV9	CASSIRGKETQYF
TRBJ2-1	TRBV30	CAWSVHGLAGNEQFF
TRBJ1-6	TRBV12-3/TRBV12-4	CASSLSGDSSPLHF
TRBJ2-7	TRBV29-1	CSVGTSGRPGEQYF
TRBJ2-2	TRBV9	CASSVTSGLNTGELFF
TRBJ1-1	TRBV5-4	CASSTPDTEAFF
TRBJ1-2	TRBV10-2	CASSELQGDGYTF
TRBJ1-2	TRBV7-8	CASSLFGGYYGYTF
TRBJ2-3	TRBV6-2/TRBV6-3	CASSLVQGGTDTQYF
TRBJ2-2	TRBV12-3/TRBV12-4	CASSGGTRNTGELFF
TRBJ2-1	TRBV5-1	CASSSSGGFSYNEQFF
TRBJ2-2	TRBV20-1	CSARKGLAGPFNTGELFF
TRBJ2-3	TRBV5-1	CASKRDRGLSTDTQYF
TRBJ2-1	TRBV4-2	CASSQELAARYNEQFF
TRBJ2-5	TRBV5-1	CASSLEGGLQRERETQYF
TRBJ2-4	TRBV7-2	CASSLPGPQYF
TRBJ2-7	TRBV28	CASGPGTSVTEQYF
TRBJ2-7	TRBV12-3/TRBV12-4	CASSLAVIQGTYEQYF